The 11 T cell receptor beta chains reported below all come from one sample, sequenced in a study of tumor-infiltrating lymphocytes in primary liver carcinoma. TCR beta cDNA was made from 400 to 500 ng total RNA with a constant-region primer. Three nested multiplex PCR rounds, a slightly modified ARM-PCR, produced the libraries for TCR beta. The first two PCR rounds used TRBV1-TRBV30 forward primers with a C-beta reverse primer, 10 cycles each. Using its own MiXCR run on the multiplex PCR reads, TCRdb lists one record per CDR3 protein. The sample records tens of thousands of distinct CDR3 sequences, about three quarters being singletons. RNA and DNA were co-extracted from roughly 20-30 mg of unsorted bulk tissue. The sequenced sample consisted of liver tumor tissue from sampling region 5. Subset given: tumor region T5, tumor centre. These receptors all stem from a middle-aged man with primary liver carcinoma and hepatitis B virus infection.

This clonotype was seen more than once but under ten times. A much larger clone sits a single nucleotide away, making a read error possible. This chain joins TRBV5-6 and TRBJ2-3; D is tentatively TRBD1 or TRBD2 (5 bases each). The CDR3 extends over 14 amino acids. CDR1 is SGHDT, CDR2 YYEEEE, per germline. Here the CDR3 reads CTSSLGRAVDTQYF. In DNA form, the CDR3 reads TGTACCAGCAGCTTGGGACGAGCGGTAGATACGCAGTATTTT.

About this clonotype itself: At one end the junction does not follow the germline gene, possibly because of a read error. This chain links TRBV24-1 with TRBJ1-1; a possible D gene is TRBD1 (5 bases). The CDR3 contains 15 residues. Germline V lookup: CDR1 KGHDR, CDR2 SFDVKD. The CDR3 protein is CATSETGTVNTGAFF. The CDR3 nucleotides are TGTGCCACCAGTGAAACCGGGACGGTGAACACTGGAGCTTTCTTT.

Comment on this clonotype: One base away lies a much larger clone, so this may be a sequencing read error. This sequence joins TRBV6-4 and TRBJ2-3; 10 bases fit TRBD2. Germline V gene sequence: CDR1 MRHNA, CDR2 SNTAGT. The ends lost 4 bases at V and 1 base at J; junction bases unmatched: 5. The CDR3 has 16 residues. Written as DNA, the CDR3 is TGTGCCAGCAGTGGATCTAGCGGGAGAGGCACAGATACGCAGTATTTT. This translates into CASSGSSGRGTDTQYF.

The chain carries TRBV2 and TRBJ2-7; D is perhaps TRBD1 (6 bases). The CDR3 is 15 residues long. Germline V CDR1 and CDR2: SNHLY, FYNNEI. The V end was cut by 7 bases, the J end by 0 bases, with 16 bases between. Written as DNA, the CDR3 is TGTGCCAGCATCTTTCCGGACAGTTCCTCCTACGAGCAGTACTTC. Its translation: CASIFPDSSSYEQYF.

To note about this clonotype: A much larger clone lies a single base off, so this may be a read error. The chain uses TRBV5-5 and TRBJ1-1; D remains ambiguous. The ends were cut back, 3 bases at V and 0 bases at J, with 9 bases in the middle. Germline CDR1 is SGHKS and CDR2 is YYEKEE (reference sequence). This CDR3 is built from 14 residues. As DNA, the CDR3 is TGTGCCAGCAGCTATCGAAGACTGAACACTGAAGCTTTCTTT. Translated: CASSYRRLNTEAFF.

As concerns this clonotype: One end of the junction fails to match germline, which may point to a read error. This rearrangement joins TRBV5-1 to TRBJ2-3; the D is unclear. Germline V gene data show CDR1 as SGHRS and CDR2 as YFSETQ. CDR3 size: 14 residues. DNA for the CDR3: TGCGCCAGCAGCCTAGTGGTGGGCACAGATACGCAGTTTTTT. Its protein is CASSLVVGTDTQFF.

CDR3 region: CTNSASAGDEQYF. The DNA for the CDR3 is TGTACCAACAGTGCCTCAGCGGGAGACGAGCAGTACTTC. The V and J genes are TRBV6-1 and TRBJ2-7, with 8 bases identical to TRBD2. This CDR3 comprises 13 residues. Per germline, CDR1 MNHNS and CDR2 SASEGT.

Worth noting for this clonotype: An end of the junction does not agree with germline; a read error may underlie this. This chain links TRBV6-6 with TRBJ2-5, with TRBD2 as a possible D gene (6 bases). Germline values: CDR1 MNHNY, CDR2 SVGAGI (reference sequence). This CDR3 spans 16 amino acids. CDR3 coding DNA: TGTGCCAGCAATAAGTTTGGGGACTTGACGGAAGAGACCCAGCACTTC. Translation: CASNKFGDLTEETQHF.

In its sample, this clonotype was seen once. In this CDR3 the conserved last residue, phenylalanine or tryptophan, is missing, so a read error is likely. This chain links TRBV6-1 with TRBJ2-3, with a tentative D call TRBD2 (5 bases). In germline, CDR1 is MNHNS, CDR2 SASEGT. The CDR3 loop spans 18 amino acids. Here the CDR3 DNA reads TGTACCAGCAGTGAACCAGCTGGCGGGCCGTATAGCACAGATATGCAGTATCTT. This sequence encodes CTSSEPAGGPYSTDMQYL.

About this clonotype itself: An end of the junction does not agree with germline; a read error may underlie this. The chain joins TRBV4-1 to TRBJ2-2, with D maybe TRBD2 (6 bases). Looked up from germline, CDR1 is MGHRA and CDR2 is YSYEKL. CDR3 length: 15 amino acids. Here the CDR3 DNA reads TGCGCCAGCAGTCTAACGGGAGATGTAACCGGGGAGCTGTGTTTT. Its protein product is CASSLTGDVTGELCF.

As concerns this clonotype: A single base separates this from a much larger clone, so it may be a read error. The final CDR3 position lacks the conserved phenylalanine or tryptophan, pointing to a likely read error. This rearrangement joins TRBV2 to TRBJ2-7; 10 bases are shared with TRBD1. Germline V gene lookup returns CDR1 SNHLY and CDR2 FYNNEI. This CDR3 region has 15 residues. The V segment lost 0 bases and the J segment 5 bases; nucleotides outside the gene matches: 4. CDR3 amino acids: CASSEATGGRNEQYL. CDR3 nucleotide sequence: TGTGCCAGCAGTGAAGCGACAGGGGGCAGGAACGAGCAGTACCTC.